This T cell receptor (beta chain) came from a study of shared T cell receptors in the human thymus. Clones were read by immunoSEQ multiplex PCR, and TCRdb kept only the in-frame ones, dropping some. Of over 650,000 clones in the sample, around 87% were seen once. The CDR3 is made up of 14 amino acids. Germline V gene sequence: CDR1 LGHNA, CDR2 YSLEER. Trimming took 5 bases from V and 3 from J, leaving 13 bases between them. This clone was seen more than once but under ten times. These data also formed part of another study, on human thymus T cells. That paper notes: Thymus pieces cut out during corrective heart surgery were the tissue that was used. Repertoires from thymus and blood appeared to show biased V and J gene usage.

The sequenced material came from thymocytes. This clonotype originated in a boy under three years old with a congenital heart defect. The chain has TRBV4-3 and TRBJ1-2; D not certain. The CDR3 DNA reads TGCGCCAGCAGCGAACGGAGACTCGACTATGGCTACACCTTC. The encoded protein is CASSERRLDYGYTF.